This T cell receptor beta chain emerged from a study of human T cells and chemical hapten exposure. Time point noted: patch test 1, 2 weeks after DPC sensitization. Specified treatment: therapeutic diphenylcyclopropenone sensitization with weekly scalp DPC. In the study's own analysis: Samples held a median of around 100,000 TCRs, range about 20,000–690,600. TCRdb fed the RACE reads into MiXCR, producing one record per CDR3 protein. The V and J calls and clone size come from TCRdb's table, not from the authors' own analysis. Of roughly 360,000 distinct CDR3 sequences in the sample, nearly 5% are singletons; the top ten hold 2% to 2.5%. This clonotype was picked up a small number of times. Germline V gene sequence: CDR1 LNHNV, CDR2 YYDKDF (reference sequence). This CDR3 is 13 amino acids long. Losses at the gene ends were 10 bases for V and 10 bases for J; bases not matched to a gene: 8.

The chain couples TRBV15 to TRBJ2-1; 12 bases match TRBD2. This receptor was taken from a woman aged 45 to 65 with alopecia areata. Some clones in this sample may be carry-over from other donors' samples. The material sequenced was whole blood, taken in connection with sensitization to the hapten diphenylcyclopropenone (DPC). This chain's CDR3 is CASLGLAGGEQFF. DNA for the CDR3: TGTGCCAGCCTCGGCCTAGCGGGGGGGGAGCAGTTCTTC.